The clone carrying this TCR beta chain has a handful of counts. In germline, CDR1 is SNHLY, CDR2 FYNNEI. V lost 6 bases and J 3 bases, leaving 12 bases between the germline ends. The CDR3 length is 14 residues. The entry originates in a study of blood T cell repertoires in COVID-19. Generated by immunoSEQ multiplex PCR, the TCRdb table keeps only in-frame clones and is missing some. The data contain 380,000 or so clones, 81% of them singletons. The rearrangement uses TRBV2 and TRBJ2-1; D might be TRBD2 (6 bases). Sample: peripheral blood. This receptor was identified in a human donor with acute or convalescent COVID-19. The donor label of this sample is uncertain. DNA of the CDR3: TGTGCCAGCAGCGCTGAGGGACTCTACAATGAGCAGTTCTTC. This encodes CASSAEGLYNEQFF.